This entry lists 32 T cell receptor beta chains sequenced from one sample in a study of graft-versus-host responses after intestinal transplantation (dated by TCRdb to the early 2020s). To prepare the library, the immunoSEQ multiplex PCR assay was applied. The source is immuneACCESS, and TCRdb retained only in-frame sequences with V and J called. Part of the clones is not carried over; for the studies checked, unresolved V genes explain less than half of this, and the remainder is unexplained. For this sample there are 85,000 to 100,000 clones; 85% to 95% appear just once. The ten most abundant clones make up around 0.067% of the sample. Antigens of these TCRs are unknown. The time point label, read with the paper, signifies: cells obtained before transplantation from donor or recipient. The sequenced sample was unstimulated CD8+ T cells sorted from spleen or lymph node cells, obtained before transplant. All receptors come from a human donor who was the organ donor for an intestinal transplant.

The J gene is TRBJ1-4, the V gene TRBV7-9; maybe TRBD1 (6 bases). The CDR3 runs 15 residues. Deletions cut 2 bases from V and 7 bases from J, with 14 bases between. Germline V gene lookup returns CDR1 SEHNR and CDR2 FQNEAQ (reference sequence). The CDR3 bases are TGTGCCAGCAGCTTATTGGCCAGGGGAAGTGAAAAACTGTTTTTT. Translated: CASSLLARGSEKLFF. The whole variable domain, remainder taken from reference TRBV7-9 and TRBJ1-4, is DTGVSQNPRHKITKRGQNVTFRCDPISEHNRLYWYRQTLGQGPEFLTYFQNEAQLEKSRLLSDRFSAERPKGSFSTLEIQRTEQGDSAMYLCASSLLARGSEKLFFGSGTQLSVL.

The CDR3 here is CASSEPTGGGATDTQYF. For the CDR3, the DNA is TGTGCCAGCAGTGAGCCGACTGGCGGGGGGGCCACAGATACGCAGTATTTT. This chain connects TRBV2 to TRBJ2-3; the match to TRBD2 covers 9 bases. V gave up 3 bases and J gave up 2 bases; unmatched junction bases: 9. This CDR3 has 17 residues. Germline V lookup: CDR1 SNHLY, CDR2 FYNNEI.

Only one count was recorded for this clone. V gene TRBV15 combines with J gene TRBJ1-2, with TRBD1 identical over 9 bases. CDR1 and CDR2 (germline): LNHNV, YYDKDF (reference sequence). This CDR3 contains 16 residues. V lost 6 bases, J lost 0 bases, and 8 bases stayed unmatched. CDR3: CATSPWDRDPNYGYTF. The CDR3 DNA reads TGTGCCACCAGTCCCTGGGACAGGGATCCTAACTATGGCTACACCTTC. Using reference TRBV15 and TRBJ1-2 for the parts outside the CDR3, the full variable domain is DAMVIQNPRYQVTQFGKPVTLSCSQTLNHNVMYWYQQKSSQAPKLLFHYYDKDFNNEADTPDNFQSRRPNTSFCFLDIRSPGLGDTAMYLCATSPWDRDPNYGYTFGSGTRLTVV.

This clone has more than one count but fewer than ten. This sequence joins TRBV30 and TRBJ1-1, with D possibly being TRBD1 (5 bases). CDR3 size: 13 residues. Trimming stripped 5 bases from V and 2 bases from J, with 12 bases between. Looked up from germline, CDR1 is GTSNPN and CDR2 is SVGIG (reference sequence). The chain's CDR3 is CAWGAGQNTEAFF. The CDR3 region has the DNA TGTGCCTGGGGAGCCGGACAAAACACTGAAGCTTTCTTT.

This chain joins TRBV29-1 and TRBJ2-7; 7 bases map to TRBD1. The V segment lost 6 bases and the J segment 3 bases; nucleotides outside the gene matches: 8. Germline CDR1 SQVTM, CDR2 ANQGSEA. The CDR3 is 13 residues long. Written as DNA, the CDR3 is TGCAGCGTCTTAGGGGGCAGGGACTACGAGCAGTACTTC. Residues: CSVLGGRDYEQYF.

The chain couples TRBV15 to TRBJ2-1; 7 bases are a match to TRBD2. CDR1 LNHNV and CDR2 YYDKDF come from the germline V gene (reference sequence). The length of the CDR3 is 16 residues. Losses at the gene ends were 1 base for V and 0 bases for J; bases not matched to a gene: 3. CDR3 residues: CATSRVAGVSYNEQFF. As DNA, the CDR3 is TGTGCCACCAGCAGAGTGGCGGGAGTCTCCTACAATGAGCAGTTCTTC.

This clone has just one count. This chain joins TRBV7-6 and TRBJ2-2, with 8 bases fitting TRBD1. Looked up from germline, CDR1 is SGHVS and CDR2 is FNYEAQ. Trimming cost V 3 bases and J 4 bases; bases outside gene matches: 10. The CDR3 length is 17 residues. The CDR3 sequence is CASSFPGTGSSTGELFF. CDR3 nucleotide sequence: TGTGCCAGCAGCTTCCCCGGGACAGGCTCTTCCACCGGGGAGCTGTTTTTT.

This clone occurred once. This chain joins TRBV11-1 and TRBJ2-3, with unresolved D. This CDR3 is built from 15 residues. The V end was cut by 3 bases, the J end by 0 bases, with 10 bases between. Looked up from germline, CDR1 is SGHAT and CDR2 is FQDESV (reference sequence). The CDR3: CASSFLFSSTDTQYF. The DNA of the CDR3 is TGTGCCAGCAGCTTTCTGTTCTCTAGCACAGATACGCAGTATTTT.

This chain connects TRBV5-1 to TRBJ2-5; D not certain. Germline V gene lookup returns CDR1 SGHRS and CDR2 YFSETQ. The CDR3 covers 13 residues. Trimming left V 0 bases short and J 3 bases short, with 6 bases between. The CDR3 sequence: CASSLVSEETQYF. CDR3 DNA sequence: TGCGCCAGCAGCTTGGTATCAGAAGAGACCCAGTACTTC.

The chain is built from TRBV13 and TRBJ1-2, with TRBD1 as a possible D gene (5 bases). Trimming pared 5 bases from V and 3 bases from J, leaving 13 bases between. The CDR3 has 14 residues. Germline V gene data show CDR1 as PRHDT and CDR2 as FYEKMQ (reference sequence). CDR3 nucleotide sequence: TGTGCCAGCAGCCCAATTGACAGAGACTATGGCTACACCTTC. Amino acids: CASSPIDRDYGYTF.

This clone appeared once. The V call is TRBV5-1, the J call TRBJ2-1; 11 nucleotides agree with TRBD2. After removal of 2 bases from V and 7 bases from J, the junction contained 5 bases not matched to a gene. This CDR3 has 15 residues. Germline-derived CDR1 and CDR2 are SGHRS and YFSETQ. The CDR3 DNA reads TGCGCCAGCAGCTTTGTACTAGCGGGAGCGAATGAGCAGTTCTTC. Protein product: CASSFVLAGANEQFF.

The chain links TRBV25-1 to TRBJ2-3; 8 nucleotides agree with TRBD2. Germline V lookup: CDR1 MGHDK, CDR2 SYGVNS. CDR3 size: 15 residues. The V segment lost 8 bases and the J segment 1 base; nucleotides outside the gene matches: 8. CDR3 loop: CASSSGRGGTDTQYF. As DNA, the CDR3 is TGTGCCAGCTCCTCCGGGCGGGGGGGCACAGATACGCAGTATTTT.

The V gene is TRBV7-3, the J gene TRBJ2-1; 13 bases are a match to TRBD2. V trimming: 2 bases; J trimming: 3 bases; junction bases outside the gene matches: 10. Germline loops: CDR1 SGHTA, CDR2 FQGTGA. This CDR3 contains 19 residues. The CDR3 is CASSLPGLAGPNNYNEQFF. The DNA for the CDR3 is TGTGCCAGCAGCTTACCGGGACTAGCGGGACCAAACAACTACAATGAGCAGTTCTTC.

This chain joins TRBV10-1 and TRBJ1-4; 7 bases line up with TRBD1. From germline, CDR1 is WNHNN and CDR2 SYGVQD (reference sequence). The CDR3 has 13 residues. V lost 8 bases and J lost 8; bases outside the gene matches: 8. As DNA, the CDR3 is TGCGCCAGCCGGGACAGAAGAAAGGAAAAACTGTTTTTT. Its protein is CASRDRRKEKLFF.

V gene TRBV6-1 combines with J gene TRBJ1-5; maybe TRBD1 (5 bases). This CDR3 comprises 15 residues. Per germline, CDR1 MNHNS and CDR2 SASEGT. The V and J ends lost 5 bases and 2 bases respectively, with 13 bases between them. The CDR3 is CASSRRDEGNQPQHF. CDR3 in DNA: TGTGCCAGCAGTCGCAGGGATGAGGGCAATCAGCCCCAGCATTTT.

The chain employs TRBV10-1 and TRBJ2-5, with D maybe TRBD1 (6 bases). This CDR3 spans 14 amino acids. CDR1 WNHNN and CDR2 SYGVQD come from the germline V gene (reference sequence). Trimming left V 2 bases short and J 5 bases short, with 12 bases between. The CDR3 DNA follows: TGCGCCAGCAGTGAGATAGTGGGGGCGGAGACCCAGTACTTC. This codes for CASSEIVGAETQYF.

V and J are TRBV15 and TRBJ1-4; 7 bases line up with TRBD1. Germline values: CDR1 LNHNV, CDR2 YYDKDF (reference sequence). After removal of 2 bases from V and 7 bases from J, the junction contained 13 bases not matched to a gene. CDR3 length equals 17 residues. The CDR3 coding sequence is TGTGCCACCAGCAGACCCCCTAAAGGGGGCATTGGTGAAAAACTGTTTTTT. Its protein is CATSRPPKGGIGEKLFF.

The rearrangement joins TRBV5-4 to TRBJ2-7; possible D gene TRBD2, 5 bases. From germline, CDR1 is SGHNT and CDR2 YYREEE (reference sequence). The length of the CDR3 is 15 residues. Trimming removed 2 bases at V and 7 bases at J, with 19 bases between. The CDR3 protein is CASSFGERPRREQYF. In DNA, the CDR3 is TGTGCCAGCAGCTTTGGAGAGCGGCCCCGCCGGGAGCAGTACTTC.

The chain links TRBV11-1 to TRBJ2-2; maybe TRBD2 (6 bases). There are 12 residues in the CDR3. Germline V gives CDR1 SGHAT, CDR2 FQDESV (reference sequence). V was pared by 5 bases and J by 5 bases, with 6 bases between. The CDR3 nucleotides are TGTGCCAGCAGCGGGAGGACCGGGGAGCTGTTTTTT. Protein: CASSGRTGELFF.

In its sample, this clone was seen once. The chain carries TRBV9 and TRBJ2-3; TRBD2 matches at 9 bases. The CDR3 contains 18 residues. Germline V gives CDR1 SGDLS, CDR2 YYNGEE. Losses at the gene ends were 0 bases for V and 2 bases for J; bases not matched to a gene: 10. CDR3 region: CASSVEGLAGPLTDTQYF. The DNA of the CDR3 is TGTGCCAGCAGCGTAGAAGGCCTAGCGGGACCGCTCACAGATACGCAGTATTTT.

V gene TRBV28 combines with J gene TRBJ1-4; D is unresolved. Trimming left V 3 bases short and J 0 bases short, with 8 bases between. Germline V CDR1 and CDR2: MDHEN, SYDVKM. The CDR3 sequence is 15 residues long. CDR3 in amino acids: CASSLNLATNEKLFF. CDR3 coding DNA: TGTGCCAGCAGTTTGAACTTAGCAACTAATGAAAAACTGTTTTTT.

The V and J genes are TRBV10-2 and TRBJ1-3, with D uncertain. CDR1 and CDR2 (germline): WSHSY, SAAADI. With 6 bases removed from V and 2 bases from J, the gap between germline ends came to 11 bases. CDR3 length: 14 residues. The CDR3 loop is CASRGRETGNTIYF. The CDR3 bases are TGCGCCAGCAGGGGCCGGGAGACTGGAAACACCATATATTTT.

CDR3 in amino acids: CASSFPGQGPQETQYF. The CDR3 DNA reads as TGTGCCAGCAGCTTTCCCGGACAGGGGCCCCAAGAGACCCAGTACTTC. The V and J genes are TRBV28 and TRBJ2-5; TRBD1 aligns across 9 bases. From germline, CDR1 is MDHEN and CDR2 SYDVKM. The CDR3 extends over 16 amino acids. V gave up 6 bases and J gave up 1 base; unmatched junction bases: 9.

The chain employs TRBV5-6 and TRBJ2-5; D is undetermined. There are 15 residues in the CDR3. V was clipped by 0 bases and J by 1 base, with 10 bases between them. Germline V gene lookup returns CDR1 SGHDT and CDR2 YYEEEE. This chain's CDR3 is CASSLDRGFQETQYF. In DNA, the CDR3 is TGTGCCAGCAGCTTGGATAGAGGATTCCAAGAGACCCAGTACTTC.

V and J are TRBV28 and TRBJ1-2; D not certain. V gave up 5 bases and J gave up 2 bases, with 9 bases separating them. The CDR3 totals 13 residues. Germline V lookup: CDR1 MDHEN, CDR2 SYDVKM. CDR3 coding DNA: TGTGCCAGCAGTCTCCACCTAAACTATGGCTACACCTTC. Amino acids: CASSLHLNYGYTF.

The chain combines TRBV27 with TRBJ2-3, with 9 bases identical to TRBD2. CDR3 length: 16 amino acids. The V gene end was trimmed by 6 bases and the J gene end by 2 bases; junction bases not matched to a gene: 9. Germline values: CDR1 MNHEY, CDR2 SMNVEV (reference sequence). CDR3 in DNA: TGTGCCAGCAGCCATAGTTTAGCGGGAGACACAGATACGCAGTATTTT. This encodes CASSHSLAGDTDTQYF.

J is TRBJ2-6 and V is TRBV7-8; possibly TRBD1 for D (5 bases). This CDR3 comprises 18 residues. From germline, CDR1 is SGHVS and CDR2 FQNEAQ. V was trimmed by 3 bases and J by 2 bases, leaving 17 bases between them. In DNA form, the CDR3 reads TGTGCCAGCAGCTTTCCCACAGGAAGGTGGACTGGGGCCAACGTCCTGACTTTC. Protein sequence: CASSFPTGRWTGANVLTF.

V usage is TRBV4-1 and J usage is TRBJ2-2, with D possibly being TRBD2 (6 bases). CDR1 and CDR2 (germline): MGHRA, YSYEKL. This CDR3 region has 14 residues. V was cut by 4 bases and J by 8 bases, with 14 bases left in between. The CDR3 here is CASSPHLGGGELFF. CDR3 in DNA: TGCGCCAGCAGCCCCCACCTGGGGGGAGGGGAGCTGTTTTTT.

The chain employs TRBV6-6 and TRBJ2-1; 8 bases are a match to TRBD1. Per germline, CDR1 MNHNY and CDR2 SVGAGI (reference sequence). The CDR3 contains 16 residues. After removal of 0 bases from V and 4 bases from J, the junction contained 5 bases not matched to a gene. In DNA form, the CDR3 reads TGTGCCAGCAGTTACTCGACGGGACAGGATTACAATGAGCAGTTCTTC. Its translation: CASSYSTGQDYNEQFF.

This chain joins TRBV19 and TRBJ2-1, with 8 positions matching TRBD1. V was pared by 4 bases and J by 4 bases, with 3 bases of the junction left unmatched. Germline values: CDR1 LNHDA, CDR2 SQIVND (reference sequence). The CDR3 contains 14 residues. The CDR3 DNA sequence: TGTGCCAGTAGTACCGGGACAGGTTACAATGAGCAGTTCTTC. Translation: CASSTGTGYNEQFF.

This sequence joins TRBV5-1 and TRBJ1-1; D might be TRBD1 (6 bases). Germline CDR1 and CDR2: SGHRS and YFSETQ. The V gene lost 8 bases and the J gene lost 1 base, with 12 bases spanning the gap. The CDR3 extends over 13 amino acids. CDR3 loop: CASRVRGNTEAFF. In nucleotides, the CDR3 is TGCGCCAGTAGAGTCAGGGGGAACACTGAAGCTTTCTTT.

The CDR3 sequence: CASGGTGNGYTF. The CDR3 region has the DNA TGTGCGAGCGGAGGGACAGGGAATGGCTACACCTTC. V is TRBV14 and J is TRBJ1-2; TRBD1 agrees at 9 bases. Germline loops: CDR1 SGHDN, CDR2 FVKESK. The CDR3 is made up of 12 amino acids.